The sequence of this TCR beta chain was determined in a study of cytomegalovirus exposure and HLA in healthy donors. Overall study results and limits: Rarity marked most TCR sequences, yet some public TCRs occurred in many donors. Some TCR beta chains (roughly 150 of them) were listed as cytomegalovirus-associated.

Researchers ran the PCR with 60 Vbeta and 13 Jbeta primers. Per the original data handling: In a later analysis, roughly 10 million of 60 million to 80 million unique beta chains occurred in at least two donors. TCRdb's copy holds only in-frame clones and misses some; the assay was immunoSEQ multiplex PCR. V and J calls plus clone size are reproduced from that table; the DNA served to infer D and trimming. The data hold 120,000 or so clones, with approximately 84% observed a single time. This clone occurred a few times. Its antigen is unknown. Germline V lookup: CDR1 MDHEN, CDR2 SYDVKM. Trimming cost V 3 bases and J 6 bases, with 15 bases left between them. The CDR3 consists of 14 residues.

Source material: PBMCs. V usage is TRBV28 and J usage is TRBJ2-7; a weak D match, TRBD1 (7 bases). The receptor was derived from a man over 45 in good health and CMV-seronegative. CDR3 loop: CASSLGRQGGEQYF. The DNA for the CDR3 is TGTGCCAGCAGTTTGGGACGGCAGGGGGGCGAGCAGTACTTC.